These 16 T cell receptor beta chains share one sample of origin, sequenced in a study of monozygotic twins with inflammatory bowel disease. TCRdb re-called the 5' RACE reads and gives one entry per CDR3 protein, without DNA. The sample's table shows fewer than 350,000 distinct CDR3 sequences. Material for sequencing was blood. The receptors here all came from a human donor with ulcerative colitis or Crohn's disease, or a healthy co-twin of an affected twin (not recorded which).

The V call is TRBV28, the J call TRBJ1-6. The CDR3 spans 16 residues. CDR1 and CDR2 (germline): MDHEN, SYDVKM. The chain's CDR3 is CASSPDGAPYNSPLHF.

The chain combines TRBV6-5 with TRBJ2-1. From germline, CDR1 is MNHEY and CDR2 SVGAGI. CDR3 length: 14 residues. CDR3 region: CASSYGSSYNEQFF.

This chain joins TRBV28 and TRBJ2-1; TCRdb indicates TRBD1, and absent DNA this call remains unverified. This CDR3 has 15 amino acids. Germline V CDR1 and CDR2: MDHEN, SYDVKM. The CDR3 here is CASSRWTGRDNEQFF. The entire variable domain, with the rest obtained from reference TRBV28 and TRBJ2-1, is as follows: DVKVTQSSRYLVKRTGEKVFLECVQDMDHENMFWYRQDPGLGLRLIYFSYDVKMKEKGDIPEGYSVSREKKERFSLILESASTNQTSMYLCASSRWTGRDNEQFFGPGTRLTVL.

This chain joins TRBV20-1 and TRBJ1-1; as DNA is missing, the TRBD1 call by TCRdb cannot be tested. From germline, CDR1 is DFQATT and CDR2 SNEGSKA (reference sequence). The CDR3 totals 17 residues. The CDR3: CSAPSLGQMIANTEAFF.

This rearrangement joins TRBV7-9 to TRBJ2-5; the D call of TRBD1 rests on TCRdb alone, since no DNA is present to check it. The CDR3 covers 15 residues. CDR1 is SEHNR, CDR2 FQNEAQ, per germline (reference sequence). CDR3 residues: CASSLARPPQETQYF. The full variable domain, completed using reference TRBV7-9 and TRBJ2-5, is DTGVSQNPRHKITKRGQNVTFRCDPISEHNRLYWYRQTLGQGPEFLTYFQNEAQLEKSRLLSDRFSAERPKGSFSTLEIQRTEQGDSAMYLCASSLARPPQETQYFGPGTRLLVL.

The rearrangement uses TRBV7-8 and TRBJ2-6; TCRdb indicates TRBD1, and absent DNA this call remains unverified. This CDR3 is 19 amino acids long. The germline V gene encodes CDR1 SGHVS and CDR2 FQNEAQ. The chain's CDR3 is CASSLKSGGWSSGANVLTF.

The genes are TRBV4-3 and TRBJ1-1. Germline CDR1 reads LGHNA; CDR2 reads YSLEER. The CDR3 is 15 residues long. CDR3: CASSQANSPNTEAFF.

The chain is built from TRBV20-1 and TRBJ2-7; TCRdb's assignment of TRBD1 cannot be checked, as there is no DNA. Germline-derived CDR1 and CDR2 are DFQATT and SNEGSKA (reference sequence). The CDR3 loop spans 13 amino acids. CDR3 protein: CSAPGTVSYEQYF.

The rearrangement joins TRBV4-1 to TRBJ2-1. From germline, CDR1 is MGHRA and CDR2 YSYEKL. CDR3 size: 14 residues. The CDR3 sequence: CASSRSADYNEQFF.

This chain joins TRBV20-1 and TRBJ2-3; lacking DNA, the TRBD2 call made by TCRdb goes unchecked. The V gene's germline CDR1 is DFQATT and CDR2 SNEGSKA (reference sequence). The CDR3 totals 14 residues. The CDR3 region is CSASATGGPDTQYF.

The chain recombines TRBV7-2 with TRBJ1-2. The CDR3 runs 13 residues. The germline V gene has CDR1 SGHTA and CDR2 FQGNSA. CDR3 sequence: CASSPSDSGGYTF. The full variable domain, in which reference TRBV7-2 and TRBJ1-2 provide the parts outside the CDR3, is GAGVSQSPSNKVTEKGKDVELRCDPISGHTALYWYRQSLGQGLEFLIYFQGNSAPDKSGLPSDRFSAERTGGSVSTLTIQRTQQEDSAVYLCASSPSDSGGYTFGSGTRLTVV.

V gene TRBV6-5 combines with J gene TRBJ2-3. Germline values: CDR1 MNHEY, CDR2 SVGAGI. This CDR3 region has 13 residues. This CDR3 is CASRPVSWDTQYF.

The chain joins TRBV19 to TRBJ1-1; the TCRdb D gene call, TRBD1, has no DNA to confirm it. Germline values: CDR1 LNHDA, CDR2 SQIVND (reference sequence). The CDR3 runs 15 residues. CDR3 protein: CASRTDPHGNTEAFF.

The chain recombines TRBV20-1 with TRBJ1-1. From germline, CDR1 is DFQATT and CDR2 SNEGSKA (reference sequence). The CDR3 has 14 residues. The CDR3 protein is CSARDMTANTEAFF.

The chain has TRBV24-1 and TRBJ2-2; TCRdb picks TRBD2, but there is no DNA to check that call. The CDR3 is made up of 15 amino acids. Germline loops: CDR1 KGHDR, CDR2 SFDVKD. CDR3 sequence: CATSDSQWRVGELFF.

The chain links TRBV7-2 to TRBJ2-7; TCRdb outputs TRBD2, but without DNA this stays unchecked. The CDR3 covers 15 residues. The germline CDR1 and CDR2 sequences are SGHTA and FQGNSA. CDR3 residues: CASSLVGTAGYEQYF.